What follows is one T cell receptor (beta chain) and its context. At one end, the junction sequence differs from germline, possibly due to a read error. This sample is part of a study of blood T cell repertoires in COVID-19. Study context: The cDNA or gDNA used as material had been derived from T cells, B-cell-depleted T cells, or PBMCs.

Using immunoSEQ multiplex PCR, the repertoire was profiled, and TCRdb retains in-frame clones only, with some absent. The table shows 250,000 to 350,000 clones, with approximately 86% occurring only once. This clonotype was obtained from a woman between 50 and 59 years old who had recovered from COVID-19. Sequenced input: peripheral blood.

CDR3 nucleotide sequence: TGTGCCAGCAGGTTAGGACTAGCGGAGACAGATACGCAGTATTTT. This gives the protein CASRLGLAETDTQYF. The rearrangement joins TRBV7-2 to TRBJ2-3, with 10 bases aligning to TRBD2. This CDR3 region has 15 residues. Germline-derived CDR1 and CDR2 are SGHTA and FQGNSA.